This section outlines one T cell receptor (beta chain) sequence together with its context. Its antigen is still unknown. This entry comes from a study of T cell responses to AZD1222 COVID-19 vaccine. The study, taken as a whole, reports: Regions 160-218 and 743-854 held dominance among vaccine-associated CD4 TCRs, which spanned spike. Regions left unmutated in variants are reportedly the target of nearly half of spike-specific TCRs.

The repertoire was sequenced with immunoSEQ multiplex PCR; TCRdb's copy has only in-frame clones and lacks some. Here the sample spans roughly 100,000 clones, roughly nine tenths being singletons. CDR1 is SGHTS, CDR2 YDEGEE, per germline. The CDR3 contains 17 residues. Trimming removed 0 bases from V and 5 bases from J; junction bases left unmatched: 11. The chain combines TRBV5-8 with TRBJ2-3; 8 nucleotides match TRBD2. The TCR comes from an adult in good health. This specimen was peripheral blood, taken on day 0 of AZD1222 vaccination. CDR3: CASSLAESGGPRDTQYF. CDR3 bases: TGTGCCAGCAGCTTGGCCGAGTCGGGAGGGCCAAGAGATACGCAGTATTTT.